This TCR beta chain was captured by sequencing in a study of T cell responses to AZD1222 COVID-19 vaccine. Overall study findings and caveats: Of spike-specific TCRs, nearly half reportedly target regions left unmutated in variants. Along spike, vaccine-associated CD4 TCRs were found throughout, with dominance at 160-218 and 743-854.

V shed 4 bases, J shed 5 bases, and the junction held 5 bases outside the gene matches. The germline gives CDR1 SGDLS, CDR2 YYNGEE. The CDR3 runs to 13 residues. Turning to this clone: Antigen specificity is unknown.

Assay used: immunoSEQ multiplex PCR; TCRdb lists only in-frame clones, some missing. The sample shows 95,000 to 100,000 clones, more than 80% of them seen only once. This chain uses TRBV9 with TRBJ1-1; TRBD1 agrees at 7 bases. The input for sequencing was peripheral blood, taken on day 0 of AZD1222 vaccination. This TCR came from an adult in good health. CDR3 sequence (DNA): TGTGCCAGCAGCCGACAGGGTCGGACTGAAGCTTTCTTT. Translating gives CASSRQGRTEAFF.